This T cell receptor (beta chain) is drawn from a study of blood T cell repertoires in COVID-19. Study-wide background: COVID-19 samples collected from the United States, Italy and Spain covered acute and convalescent phases. Sample material is recorded as cDNA or gDNA derived from T cells, B-cell-depleted T cells, or PBMCs.

Methods used by the authors: Using reference gene primer amplification, nucleated cell counts were estimated. Repertoires were generated with immunoSEQ multiplex PCR, while TCRdb's copy carries only in-frame clones and drops some. Clone size and V and J calls were adopted from that table, with D and trimming inferred from the DNA. The sample shows roughly 230,000 clones, 65% to 90% of them seen only once. Germline-derived CDR1 and CDR2 are GTSNPN and SVGIG (reference sequence). Unmatched junction bases numbered 10, after V lost 8 bases and J lost 6 bases. The length of the CDR3 is 14 residues. Followed over time, Seattle patients had been enrolled while infection was active.

The clonotype originates from a man aged 50-60 years with COVID-19, enrolled during active disease. This sequence joins TRBV30 and TRBJ1-4, with TRBD1 matching over 9 bases. Specimen: peripheral blood. CDR3 protein: CATTHRGRDEKLFF. The CDR3 DNA reads TGTGCCACCACCCACAGGGGGCGGGATGAAAAACTGTTTTTT. Full variable domain (missing parts from reference TRBV30 and TRBJ1-4): SQTIHQWPATLVQPVGSPLSLECTVEGTSNPNLYWYRQAAGRGLQLLFYSVGIGQISSEVPQNLSASRPQDRQFILSSKKLLLSDSGFYLCATTHRGRDEKLFFGSGTQLSVL.